The source of this T cell receptor (beta chain) is a study of memory CD4+ T cells and cytomegalovirus serostatus. Germline V CDR1 and CDR2: MNHEY, SMNVEV (reference sequence). Trimming took off 7 bases at V and 1 base at J, with 4 bases between the two ends. The length of the CDR3 is 12 residues. Single viable CD3+CD4+CD8-CD45RO+ cells were sorted as the memory CD4+ T cells. The assay was immunoSEQ multiplex PCR, and TCRdb's table has in-frame clones only and misses some. Of 45,000 to 55,000 clones listed, around 78% are singletons. Material for sequencing was memory CD4+ T cells from blood. This clonotype originated in an adult in good health and CMV-seronegative. V gene TRBV27 combines with J gene TRBJ2-2; D is ambiguous. The chain's CDR3 is CASTKNTGELFF. The DNA of the CDR3 is TGTGCCAGCACCAAGAACACCGGGGAGCTGTTTTTT.